A single sample gave rise to the 8 T cell receptor beta chains below, sequenced in a study of OX40 agonist ivuxolimab in advanced cancers. Profiled with immunoSEQ multiplex PCR; TCRdb holds only in-frame clones, not every one. The sample lists 65,000 to 85,000 clones, over 75% occurring once. This material consisted of CD4+ or CD8+ T cells sorted from blood, taken in a trial of the OX40 agonist ivuxolimab. The receptors originated from an adult with an advanced solid tumor such as melanoma, head and neck, liver or kidney cancer.

This chain joins TRBV5-4 and TRBJ2-5, with D perhaps matching TRBD2 (5 bases). CDR3 size: 15 residues. Between the trimmed V and J ends, which lost 0 bases and 5 bases, there was a span of 14 bases. CDR1 SGHNT and CDR2 YYREEE come from the germline V gene (reference sequence). Here the CDR3 DNA reads TGTGCCAGCAGCTTGGGGACTTCTGACTCCGAGACCCAGTACTTC. Translated, it gives CASSLGTSDSETQYF. The full variable domain, completed using reference TRBV5-4 and TRBJ2-5, is ETGVTQSPTHLIKTRGQQVTLRCSSQSGHNTVSWYQQALGQGPQFIFQYYREEENGRGNFPPRFSGLQFPNYSSELNVNALELDDSALYLCASSLGTSDSETQYFGPGTRLLVL.

V gene TRBV9 combines with J gene TRBJ1-3; TRBD1 agrees at 7 bases. Germline V gene sequence: CDR1 SGDLS, CDR2 YYNGEE. The V gene end was trimmed by 0 bases and the J gene end by 0 bases; junction bases not matched to a gene: 6. This CDR3 region has 17 residues. The CDR3 DNA is TGTGCCAGCAGCGTAGCTACAGGGACAGACTCTGGAAACACCATATATTTT. Translation gives CASSVATGTDSGNTIYF. The entire variable domain, with the rest obtained from reference TRBV9 and TRBJ1-3, is as follows: DSGVTQTPKHLITATGQRVTLRCSPRSGDLSVYWYQQSLDQGLQFLIQYYNGEERAKGNILERFSAQQFPDLHSELNLSSLELGDSALYFCASSVATGTDSGNTIYFGEGSWLTVV.

The chain is built from TRBV11-1 and TRBJ2-7; 8 nucleotides agree with TRBD2. Germline CDR1 and CDR2: SGHAT and FQDESV (reference sequence). Unmatched junction bases numbered 10, after V lost 5 bases and J lost 7 bases. The CDR3 has 14 amino acids. This CDR3 reads CASSNPSRGGEQYF. CDR3 in DNA: TGTGCCAGCAGCAACCCATCCCGGGGGGGAGAGCAGTACTTC.

CDR3 sequence reads: CASSLSGRAGDTQYF. The DNA for the CDR3 is TGTGCCAGTAGTCTTAGCGGGAGGGCCGGAGATACGCAGTATTTT. This chain uses TRBV19 with TRBJ2-3; 11 bases map to TRBD2. From germline, CDR1 is LNHDA and CDR2 SQIVND (reference sequence). There are 15 residues in the CDR3. Unmatched junction bases numbered 6, after V lost 5 bases and J lost 5 bases.

This sequence joins TRBV4-3 and TRBJ2-7; no clear D gene. CDR3 size: 16 residues. Between the trimmed V and J ends, which lost 4 bases and 4 bases, there was a span of 20 bases. Germline V CDR1 and CDR2: LGHNA, YSLEER. The CDR3 region is CASSPRAGPNSYEQYF. CDR3 in DNA: TGCGCCAGCAGCCCGAGAGCCGGGCCCAATTCTTACGAGCAGTACTTC.

This clone showed up just once. The CDR3 DNA follows: TGCGCCAGCAGCTTGGGGCCGGACGTCTATGGCTACACCTTC. It codes for CASSLGPDVYGYTF. The rearrangement joins TRBV5-1 to TRBJ1-2; D not resolved. The CDR3 is 14 residues long. Per the germline V gene, CDR1 is SGHRS and CDR2 is YFSETQ. The V gene lost 0 bases and the J gene lost 4 bases, with 10 bases spanning the gap.

This rearrangement joins TRBV15 to TRBJ1-1; D is perhaps TRBD1 (6 bases). V was shortened by 3 bases and J by 6 bases, with 14 bases between the two germline ends. The CDR3 runs 14 residues. The germline CDR1 and CDR2 sequences are LNHNV and YYDKDF (reference sequence). The CDR3: CATSRGALAPEAFF. The CDR3 bases are TGTGCCACCAGCAGGGGGGCCCTGGCCCCTGAAGCTTTCTTT.

V gene TRBV5-1 combines with J gene TRBJ2-4; D possibly matches TRBD1 or TRBD2 (5 bases each). Trimming cost V 0 bases and J 2 bases, with 15 bases left between them. The CDR3 consists of 17 residues. Per the germline V gene, CDR1 is SGHRS and CDR2 is YFSETQ. CDR3 residues: CASSLGTGPISKNIQYF. The DNA for the CDR3 is TGCGCCAGCAGCTTGGGTACGGGACCGATTTCCAAAAACATTCAGTACTTC.